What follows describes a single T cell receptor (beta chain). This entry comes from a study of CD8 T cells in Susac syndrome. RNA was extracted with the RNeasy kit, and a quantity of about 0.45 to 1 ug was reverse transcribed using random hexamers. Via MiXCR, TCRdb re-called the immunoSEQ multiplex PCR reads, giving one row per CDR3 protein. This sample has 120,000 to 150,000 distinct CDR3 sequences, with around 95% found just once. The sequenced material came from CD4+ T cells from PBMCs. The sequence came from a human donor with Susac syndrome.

The CDR3 spells CASSEGLAVYEQYF. In DNA, the CDR3 is TGTGCCAGCAGCGAGGGACTAGCGGTCTACGAGCAGTACTTC. The chain is built from TRBV5-4 and TRBJ2-7; TRBD2 matches at 11 bases. This CDR3 spans 14 amino acids. V trimming: 4 bases; J trimming: 3 bases; junction bases outside the gene matches: 3. The V gene's germline CDR1 is SGHNT and CDR2 YYREEE (reference sequence).